This T cell receptor beta chain emerged from a study of blood T cell repertoires in COVID-19 (dated by TCRdb to between 2020 and 2021). About the full investigation: Samples covering the acute and convalescent phases of COVID-19 were provided by collaborators in the United States, Italy and Spain. The material from the prospective study consisted of cDNA or gDNA derived from T cells, B-cell-depleted T cells, or PBMCs. The samples were drawn from two sources: the first 160 participants of the ongoing ImmuneRACE study, and fewer than 1,500 subjects contributed by 6 global collaborators. The sample metadata nearly always contained a de-identified subject ID, COVID-19 status, age in years and sex. Where HLA class I and class II types were available, the types were taken from metadata supplied by the sample provider, not from assay-based typing. Subjects who had been exposed to COVID-19, were actively infected with it, or had recovered from it provided the deeply sampled blood TCRbeta repertoires that made up the dataset. The repertoires were released in a freely available public database intended as a resource for research on the immune response to SARS-CoV-2.

To note about this clone: It lacks a known antigen. Base qualities are not provided; no much larger clone lies one nucleotide away.

Overall results and qualifications from the work: The quantity of clinical and demographic metadata differed by source and by participant and was supplied without curation.

Participants in the prospective study were enrolled through a virtual design, were aged about 18 to 100 years, and lived in roughly 24 United States geographic areas. In the prospective study, cohorts were assigned on the basis of participant-reported clinical history obtained from a screening survey and a study questionnaire. In the prospective study, whole blood, serum and a nasopharyngeal or oropharyngeal swab were collected from each participant by mobile phlebotomists. Over an approximately 2-month period, participants in the prospective study had the option of providing additional blood draws and questionnaires. Before DNA extraction, blood samples from the prospective study were shipped at room temperature or frozen. TCRbeta CDR3 regions were amplified from genomic DNA by means of the immunoSEQ Assay, a bias-controlled multiplex PCR. In the source study's methods: The number of nucleated cells in each sample was estimated from the amplification of reference gene primers within the assay. To quantify the absolute abundance of each unique TCRbeta CDR3 rearrangement, sequence reads were collapsed and filtered. For each sample, productive Simpson clonality was calculated as the square root of Simpson's diversity index over productive rearrangements. Held by TCRdb, this immuneACCESS table contains in-frame sequences only and omits some clones. Under half of the omission traces to an unresolved V gene where checked; the cause of the rest is unknown. V and J calls and clone size are as listed in that table; D and trimming were resolved from the DNA. Counted in this sample were some 300,000 clones; around 90% of them appeared once. Over 3.5% of the sample comes from the top ten.

The TCR sequence derives from a woman aged 18-29 years with acute COVID-19. The sequencing sample was made of PBMCs or T cells enriched from blood (not recorded which).

CDR3 protein: CASSLTGADPYNEQFF. The sequenced DNA is TGTGCCAGCAGTCTAACAGGGGCCGACCCCTACAATGAGCAGTTCTTC. This sequence uses TRBV28 and TRBJ2-1; 7 bases in the middle match TRBD1. The CDR3 has 16 amino acids, counting the end cysteine and phenylalanine. Only CDR3 DNA remains: 48 bases, in frame from the first base. V lost 5 bases and J lost 2 bases, and the count of bases not matched to a germline gene is 9. The germline V gene supplies CDR1 MDHEN and CDR2 SYDVKM.